This T cell receptor beta chain is drawn from a study of shared clonotypes between healthy human individuals. Study at large: Three plates were used per donor for CD4 naive, three for CD4 memory, two for CD8 naive and one for CD8 memory. Overall study findings and caveats: Sampling was confined to blood; repertoires within tissues likely differ. Owing to a small donor count, the genetic and exposure-history diversity represented was limited.

Donors comprised healthy HIV-negative adults lacking recent acute infections or vaccinations. V shed 10 bases and J shed 9 bases, with 19 bases lying between them. There are 13 residues in the CDR3. The germline V gene has CDR1 ENHRY and CDR2 SYGVKD. The repertoire was sequenced with immunoSEQ multiplex PCR; TCRdb's copy has only in-frame clones and lacks some. The sample contains over 1.4 million clones, over 95% of which appear only once. Regarding this clone: What it binds is unknown.

Material for sequencing was naive CD4+ T cells sorted from blood. The subset is: CD45RA+ positively selected. The TCR was taken from a man younger than 40 in good health. V is TRBV10-3 and J is TRBJ2-1, with D perhaps TRBD2 (5 bases). The CDR3 reads CASQASPLSEQFF. Here the CDR3 DNA reads TGTGCCAGCCAGGCTAGCCCACTCTCTGAGCAGTTCTTC.